The rows below give T cell receptor beta chains drawn from one sample of a study of metastatic and nonmetastatic thyroid tumors. TCRdb ran MiXCR on the PCR reads. This table holds over 9,500 clones, approximately 31% found once. Sequenced sample: tumor tissue. The receptors were sampled from a male donor with papillary thyroid cancer or a benign thyroid nodule (not recorded which). Some clones in this sample may be carry-over from other donors' samples. CDR3s include the opening cysteine and the closing phenylalanine or tryptophan. Fields, in order: V gene, J gene, D gene, clone size, CDR3 protein, CDR3 DNA. A D gene is named only where the DNA matches it firmly. Part of the rows lack a size; the others show once, few, many or a class for expanded clones.

TRBV5-1,TRBJ2-3,.,.,CSSSLTLVRSSDTQYF,TGCTCCAGCAGCTTGACCCTCGTCCGGAGCTCAGATACGCAGTATTTT
TRBV6-4,TRBJ2-2,TRBD1,many,CASSDSTGAGELFF,TGTGCCAGCAGTGACTCGACAGGGGCCGGGGAGCTGTTTTTT
TRBV6-2/TRBV6-3,TRBJ1-5,.,medium-sized,CASSELYSNQPQHF,TGTGCCAGCAGCGAACTTTATAGCAATCAGCCCCAGCATTTT
TRBV5-1,TRBJ2-5,.,.,CASSLGGRAETQYF,TGCGCCAGCAGCTTGGGTGGCAGGGCGGAGACCCAGTACTTC
TRBV6-1,TRBJ2-1,.,few,CASRKDRAGYNEQFF,TGTGCCAGCAGAAAGGACAGAGCTGGCTACAATGAGCAGTTCTTC
TRBV20-1,TRBJ2-3,TRBD1,many,CSPMGQTSTDTQYF,TGCAGTCCAATGGGACAGACTAGCACAGATACGCAGTATTTT
TRBV5-1,TRBJ2-3,.,once,CASSLGLEGGPPDTQYF,TGCGCCAGCAGCTTGGGACTAGAAGGAGGGCCCCCGGATACGCAGTATTTT
TRBV12-3/TRBV12-4,TRBJ2-3,.,few,CASSPLGREPNF,TGTGCCAGCAGTCCCCTCGGACGGGAACCGAATTTT
TRBV7-6,TRBJ2-3,.,.,CASISEGGGSTDTQYF,TGTGCCAGCATCTCAGAGGGCGGAGGTAGCACAGATACGCAGTATTTT
TRBV7-6,TRBJ2-7,TRBD2,.,CASSRSSGGAYEQYF,TGTGCCAGCAGCCGCAGTAGCGGGGGAGCCTACGAGCAGTACTTC
TRBV6-2/TRBV6-3,TRBJ2-6,.,few,CASSYPGGSGANVLTF,TGTGCCAGCAGTTACCCAGGAGGATCTGGGGCCAACGTCCTGACTTTC
TRBV5-1,TRBJ2-4,TRBD2,.,CASSAGLAGPIAKNIQYF,TGCGCCAGCAGCGCCGGACTAGCGGGGCCGATAGCCAAAAACATTCAGTACTTC
TRBV20-1,TRBJ1-1,.,.,CSARNPEDGISVFF,TGCAGTGCTAGAAACCCGGAAGACGGCATATCTGTTTTCTTT
TRBV25-1,TRBJ2-6,TRBD1,many,CASSESGQTGANVLTF,TGTGCCAGCAGTGAATCGGGACAGACTGGGGCCAACGTCCTGACTTTC
TRBV11-1,TRBJ2-1,TRBD2,.,CASCLTSGETYNGQFF,TGTGCCAGCTGCTTGACTAGCGGGGAAACCTACAATGGACAGTTCTTC
TRBV20-1,TRBJ1-5,TRBD1,medium-sized,CSARRDRAGSQPQHF,TGCAGTGCTCGCCGGGACAGGGCGGGGAGTCAGCCCCAGCATTTT
TRBV10-3,TRBJ2-7,.,.,CAISDDGEQYF,TGTGCCATCAGTGACGACGGGGAGCAGTACTTC
TRBV5-1,TRBJ2-5,TRBD1,.,CASSPGQGRGQETQYF,TGCGCCAGCAGCCCTGGACAGGGCCGCGGACAAGAGACCCAGTACTTC
TRBV19,TRBJ2-5,.,many,CASSTPFQTQYF,TGTGCCAGTAGTACCCCCTTTCAGACCCAGTACTTC
TRBV5-1,TRBJ2-7,TRBD2,.,CASSSQAGEAEQYF,TGCGCCAGCAGCAGTCAAGCGGGGGAGGCCGAGCAGTACTTC
TRBV5-1,TRBJ2-3,.,many,CASTDNFGTDTQYF,TGCGCCAGCACCGACAATTTTGGCACAGATACGCAGTATTTT
TRBV24-1,TRBJ2-2,.,many,CATSDRNTGELFF,TGTGCCACCAGTGATAGGAACACCGGGGAGCTGTTTTTT
TRBV20-1,TRBJ1-1,.,.,CSARDTADTEAFF,TGCAGTGCCAGGGACACGGCTGACACTGAAGCTTTCTTT
TRBV6-5,TRBJ2-3,TRBD2,many,CASSPREGLPRRDTQYF,TGTGCCAGCAGTCCGAGGGAGGGACTCCCCCGACGAGATACGCAGTATTTT
TRBV20-1,TRBJ2-3,TRBD2,.,CSARDLGGRTDTQYF,TGCAGTGCTAGAGATCTGGGCGGGAGGACAGATACGCAGTATTTT
TRBV18,TRBJ1-1,.,.,CASSPQAVNTEAFF,TGTGCCAGCTCACCACAGGCGGTGAACACTGAAGCTTTCTTT
TRBV5-1,TRBJ1-1,.,medium-sized,CASSLVGVGTEAFF,TGCGCCAGCAGCTTGGTGGGGGTTGGGACTGAAGCTTTCTTT
TRBV10-2,TRBJ2-5,.,few,CASSESGGRQETQYF,TGCGCCAGCAGTGAGTCGGGGGGGCGGCAAGAGACCCAGTACTTC
TRBV20-1,TRBJ2-1,TRBD1,.,CSAGTALCNEQFF,TGCAGTGCGGGGACAGCGTTGTGCAATGAGCAGTTCTTC
TRBV12-3/TRBV12-4,TRBJ1-6,.,medium-sized,CASSLAGRLGALHF,TGTGCCAGCAGTTTGGCGGGGAGATTAGGGGCCCTCCACTTT
TRBV30,TRBJ1-1,TRBD1,.,CAWSVLTGNTEAFF,TGTGCCTGGAGTGTACTGACAGGGAATACTGAAGCTTTCTTT
TRBV20-1,TRBJ1-2,.,.,CSAGEGANYGYTF,TGCAGTGCCGGAGAGGGGGCTAACTATGGCTACACCTTC
TRBV9,TRBJ1-1,.,.,CASSAHADTEAFF,TGTGCCAGCAGCGCCCATGCGGACACTGAAGCTTTCTTT
TRBV2,TRBJ2-7,.,medium-sized,CASSEVGYRETTEQYF,TGTGCCAGCAGTGAAGTAGGGTACAGGGAAACGACCGAGCAGTACTTC
TRBV6-1,TRBJ2-7,TRBD2,many,CASSEIGLAGFYEQYF,TGTGCCAGCAGTGAAATCGGACTAGCGGGGTTCTACGAGCAGTACTTC
TRBV5-1,TRBJ1-1,.,.,CASSLDGQQTEAFF,TGCGCCAGCAGCTTGGACGGCCAACAAACTGAAGCTTTCTTT
TRBV20-1,TRBJ1-1,.,few,CSARDLEGGDTEAFF,TGCAGTGCTAGAGATCTGGAAGGGGGGGACACTGAAGCTTTCTTT
TRBV10-1,TRBJ2-7,TRBD2,few,CASSDVTSASYEQYF,TGCGCCAGCAGTGATGTGACTAGCGCTTCCTACGAGCAGTACTTC
TRBV7-9,TRBJ1-6,.,few,CASSLPDSPLHF,TGTGCCAGCAGCTTACCGGACTCACCCCTCCACTTT
TRBV4-3,TRBJ2-2,.,large,CASSQDRTANTGELFF,TGCGCCAGCAGCCAAGATCGAACAGCGAACACCGGGGAGCTGTTTTTT
TRBV6-1,TRBJ1-5,.,many,CASSRYRLTGNQPQHF,TGTGCCAGCAGCCGATACAGGCTGACGGGCAATCAGCCCCAGCATTTT
TRBV10-3,TRBJ2-7,TRBD1,few,CALRESGQSYEQYF,TGTGCCCTAAGAGAGTCGGGACAGTCCTACGAGCAGTACTTC
TRBV28,TRBJ1-6,.,medium-sized,CASSVDSGNSPLHF,TGTGCCAGCAGTGTTGACAGTGGAAATTCACCCCTCCACTTT
TRBV30,TRBJ2-5,TRBD2,once,CAWDRGGVLKETQYF,TGTGCCTGGGATCGGGGGGGAGTCTTAAAGGAGACCCAGTACTTC
TRBV30,TRBJ2-3,.,medium-sized,CACNFPDQEVTDTQYF,TGTGCCTGTAACTTCCCCGACCAGGAGGTTACAGATACGCAGTATTTT
TRBV12-3/TRBV12-4,TRBJ2-3,.,few,CASSQKGVDTQYF,TGTGCCAGCAGCCAGAAGGGGGTGGATACGCAGTATTTT
TRBV20-1,TRBJ2-7,TRBD1,.,CSARGRTGFEQYF,TGCAGTGCTAGAGGTCGGACAGGGTTCGAGCAGTACTTC
TRBV4-3,TRBJ1-4,TRBD1,many,CASSQETGVWEKLFF,TGCGCCAGCAGCCAAGAGACAGGGGTGTGGGAAAAACTGTTTTTT
TRBV28,TRBJ2-7,TRBD2,.,CASTPGGGVSYEQYF,TGTGCCAGCACCCCGGGAGGGGGAGTGTCCTACGAGCAGTACTTC
TRBV12-3/TRBV12-4,TRBJ2-2,TRBD1,medium-sized,CASRVTRDRGSGELFF,TGTGCCAGCAGAGTAACCCGGGACAGGGGTTCCGGGGAGCTGTTTTTT
TRBV6-1,TRBJ1-6,.,few,CASGRERLYNSPLHF,TGTGCCAGCGGGCGAGAGAGACTGTATAATTCACCCCTCCACTTT
TRBV2,TRBJ1-3,.,medium-sized,CASSERGGDRDTIYF,TGTGCCAGCAGTGAACGTGGCGGGGATCGGGACACCATATATTTT
TRBV9,TRBJ2-2,.,many,CASSTVGHTSGELFF,TGTGCCAGCAGCACAGTGGGTCATACGTCCGGGGAGCTGTTTTTT
TRBV6-2/TRBV6-3,TRBJ1-3,.,.,CAFSYGLGYSGNNIYF,TGTGCCTTCAGTTACGGGTTGGGGTACTCTGGAAACAACATATATTTT
TRBV20-1,TRBJ2-7,TRBD2,medium-sized,CSADPTSGSTYEQYF,TGCAGTGCCGATCCGACTAGCGGGTCTACCTACGAGCAGTACTTC
TRBV11-2,TRBJ2-5,TRBD2,many,CASSTQHISGGTWTQYF,TGTGCCAGCAGCACCCAACACATTAGCGGGGGGACGTGGACCCAGTACTTC
TRBV18,TRBJ1-5,TRBD1,once,CASSRTGEGNQPQHF,TGTGCCAGCTCTCGGACAGGGGAAGGCAATCAGCCCCAGCATTTT
TRBV11-2,TRBJ2-3,.,.,CASSSIRERRQNTDTQYF,TGTGCCAGCAGCTCCATACGGGAGAGACGACAAAACACAGATACGCAGTATTTT
TRBV7-3,TRBJ2-1,.,.,CASSPGQGGNEQFF,TGTGCCAGCAGCCCCGGGCAGGGGGGCAATGAGCAGTTCTTC
TRBV11-1,TRBJ2-1,TRBD2,.,CASSLVLAVYNEQFF,TGTGCCAGCAGCTTGGTACTAGCGGTCTACAATGAGCAGTTCTTC